The sequence of this T cell receptor (beta chain) was determined in a study of blood T cell repertoires in COVID-19. Study background: The United States, Italy and Spain supplied acute and convalescent COVID-19 samples.

This table comes from immunoSEQ multiplex PCR, and its TCRdb copy is limited to in-frame clones, with some not included. The sample holds 70,000 to 95,000 clones; around 88% are singletons and the top ten take 7.5% to 9.5%. CDR3 size: 16 residues. Trimming removed 2 bases from V and 4 bases from J; junction bases left unmatched: 5. CDR1 and CDR2 (germline): SGHRS, YFSETQ. This clone was observed once. Sequencing was performed on peripheral blood. The receptor was isolated from a woman in her 70s with acute or convalescent COVID-19. The chain has TRBV5-1 and TRBJ2-1; 11 nucleotides align to TRBD2. CDR3 sequence (DNA): TGCGCCAGCAGCTTTGTTACTAGCGGGAGATACAATGAGCAGTTCTTC. Translated, it gives CASSFVTSGRYNEQFF.